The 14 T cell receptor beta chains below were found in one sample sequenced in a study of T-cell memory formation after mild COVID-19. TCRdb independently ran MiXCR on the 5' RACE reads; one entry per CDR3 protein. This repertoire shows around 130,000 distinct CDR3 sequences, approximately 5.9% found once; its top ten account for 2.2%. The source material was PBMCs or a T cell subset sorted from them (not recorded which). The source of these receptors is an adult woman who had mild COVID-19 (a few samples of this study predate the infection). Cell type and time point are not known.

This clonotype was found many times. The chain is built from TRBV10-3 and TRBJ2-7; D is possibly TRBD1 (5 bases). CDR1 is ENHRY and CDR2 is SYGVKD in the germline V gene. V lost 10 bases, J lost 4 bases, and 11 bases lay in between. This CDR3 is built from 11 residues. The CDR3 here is CATTKGYEQYF. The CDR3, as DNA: TGTGCCACCACCAAGGGGTACGAGCAGTACTTC.

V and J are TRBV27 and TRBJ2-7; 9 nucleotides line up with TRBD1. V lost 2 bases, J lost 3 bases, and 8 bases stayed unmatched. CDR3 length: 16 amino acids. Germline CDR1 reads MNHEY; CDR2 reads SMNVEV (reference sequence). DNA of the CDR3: TGTGCCAGCAGTTTAGCCGGGACAGGGTTTAACTACGAGCAGTACTTC. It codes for CASSLAGTGFNYEQYF.

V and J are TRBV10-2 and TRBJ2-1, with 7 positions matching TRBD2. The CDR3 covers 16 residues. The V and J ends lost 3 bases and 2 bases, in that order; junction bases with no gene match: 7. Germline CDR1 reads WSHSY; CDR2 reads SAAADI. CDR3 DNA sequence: TGCGCCAGCAGTGACCGTTCTAGCGGCGCCTACAATGAGCAGTTCTTC. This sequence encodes CASSDRSSGAYNEQFF.

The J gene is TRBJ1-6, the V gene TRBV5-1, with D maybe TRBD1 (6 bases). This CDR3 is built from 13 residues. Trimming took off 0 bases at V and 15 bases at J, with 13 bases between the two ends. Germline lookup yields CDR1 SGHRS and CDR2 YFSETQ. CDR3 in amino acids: CASSLGGQSYLHF. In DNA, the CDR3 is TGCGCCAGCAGCTTGGGGGGACAATCGTACCTCCACTTT.

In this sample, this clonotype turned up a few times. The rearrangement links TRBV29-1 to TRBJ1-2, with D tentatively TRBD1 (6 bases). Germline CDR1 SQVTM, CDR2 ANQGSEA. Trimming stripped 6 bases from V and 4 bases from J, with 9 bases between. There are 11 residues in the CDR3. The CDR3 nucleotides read TGCAGCGTAGGACAGTCCTATGGCTACACCTTC. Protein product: CSVGQSYGYTF. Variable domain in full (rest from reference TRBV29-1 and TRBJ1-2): SAVISQKPSRDICQRGTSLTIQCQVDSQVTMMFWYRQQPGQSLTLIATANQGSEATYESGFVIDKFPISRPNLTFSTLTVSNMSPEDSSIYLCSVGQSYGYTFGSGTRLTVV.

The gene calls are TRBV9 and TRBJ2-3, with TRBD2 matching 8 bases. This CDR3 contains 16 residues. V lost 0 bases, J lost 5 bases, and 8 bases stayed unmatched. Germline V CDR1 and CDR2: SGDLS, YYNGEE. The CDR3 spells CASSVGPRGGQDTQYF. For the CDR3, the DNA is TGTGCCAGCAGCGTAGGACCCCGGGGGGGCCAAGATACGCAGTATTTT. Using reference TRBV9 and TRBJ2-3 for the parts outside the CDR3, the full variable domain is DSGVTQTPKHLITATGQRVTLRCSPRSGDLSVYWYQQSLDQGLQFLIQYYNGEERAKGNILERFSAQQFPDLHSELNLSSLELGDSALYFCASSVGPRGGQDTQYFGPGTRLTVL.

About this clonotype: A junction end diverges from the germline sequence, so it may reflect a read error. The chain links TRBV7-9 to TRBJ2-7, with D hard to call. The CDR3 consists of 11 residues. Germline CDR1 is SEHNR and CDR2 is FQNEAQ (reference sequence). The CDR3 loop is CASSVAYEQYF. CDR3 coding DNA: TGTGCCAGCAGCGTAGCCTACGAGCAGTACTTC.

The CDR3 protein is CASSHTAFSGNTIYF. The CDR3 DNA is TGTGCCAGCAGCCACACAGCCTTCTCTGGAAACACCATATATTTT. The chain has TRBV14 and TRBJ1-3; no clear D gene. V dropped 3 bases and J dropped 0 bases, with 9 bases sitting between them. The CDR3 covers 15 residues. Germline loops: CDR1 SGHDN, CDR2 FVKESK.

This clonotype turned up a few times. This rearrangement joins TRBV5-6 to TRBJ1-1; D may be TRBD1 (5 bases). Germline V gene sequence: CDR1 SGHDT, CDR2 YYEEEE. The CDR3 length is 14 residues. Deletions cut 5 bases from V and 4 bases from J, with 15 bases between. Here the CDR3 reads CASRIRAVSTEAFF. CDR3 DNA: TGTGCCAGCAGAATCAGGGCAGTTAGCACTGAAGCTTTCTTT.

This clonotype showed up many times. The CDR3 loop is CSARAETQETQYF. CDR3 nucleotides: TGCAGTGCTAGAGCAGAGACTCAAGAGACCCAGTACTTC. The chain links TRBV20-1 to TRBJ2-5; D ambiguous. The CDR3 runs 13 residues. Germline CDR1 DFQATT, CDR2 SNEGSKA (reference sequence). With 1 base removed from V and 2 bases from J, the gap between germline ends came to 8 bases.

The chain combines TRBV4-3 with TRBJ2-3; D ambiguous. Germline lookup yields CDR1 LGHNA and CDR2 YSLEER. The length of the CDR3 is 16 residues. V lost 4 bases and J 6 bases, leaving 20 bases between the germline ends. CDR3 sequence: CASSLILGSPTDTQYF. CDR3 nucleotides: TGCGCCAGCAGCCTTATTCTAGGCTCCCCCACGGATACGCAGTATTTT.

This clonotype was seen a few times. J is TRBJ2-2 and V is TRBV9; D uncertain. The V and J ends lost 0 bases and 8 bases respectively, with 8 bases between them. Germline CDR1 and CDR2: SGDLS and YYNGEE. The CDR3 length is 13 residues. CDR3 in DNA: TGTGCCAGCAGCGTAGGAGTCTTGGGGGAGCTGTTTTTT. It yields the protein CASSVGVLGELFF.

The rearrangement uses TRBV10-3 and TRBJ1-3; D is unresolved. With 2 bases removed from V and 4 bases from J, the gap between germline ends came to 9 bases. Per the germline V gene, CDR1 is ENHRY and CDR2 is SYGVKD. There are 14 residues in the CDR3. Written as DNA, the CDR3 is TGTGCCATCAGTGAGATGAGGAGCGGAAACACCATATATTTT. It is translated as CAISEMRSGNTIYF.

The CDR3 coding sequence is TGTGCCAGCAGCTTCACCTTTGGGGCAGGAGCCTACGAGCAGTACTTC. It is translated as CASSFTFGAGAYEQYF. The rearrangement links TRBV7-8 to TRBJ2-7, with D possibly being TRBD1 (5 bases). V was cut by 3 bases and J by 2 bases, with 17 bases left in between. CDR1 is SGHVS, CDR2 FQNEAQ, per germline. There are 16 residues in the CDR3.